These T cell receptor beta chains were read from a single sample in a study of tumor-infiltrating lymphocytes in primary liver carcinoma. TCRdb ran MiXCR on the multiplex PCR reads and lists one entry per CDR3 protein. The sample lists a few hundred thousand distinct CDR3 sequences; roughly 60% were seen once. The sequenced sample consisted of peripheral blood. These receptors were taken from a woman aged 25 to 45 with primary liver carcinoma and hepatitis B virus infection. CDR3s include the opening cysteine and the closing phenylalanine or tryptophan. The order of the fields is D gene, clone size, V gene, J gene, CDR3 DNA, CDR3 protein. The D gene is left open where the match is weak. Only part of the rows carry a size: once, few, many, or a class if the clone is expanded.

D gene: -
clone size: -
V gene: TRBV4-1
J gene: TRBJ2-1
CDR3 DNA: TGCGCCAGCAGCGAACAGGGAAAGGATGGGCAGTTCTTC
CDR3 protein: CASSEQGKDGQFF

D gene: -
clone size: few
V gene: TRBV14
J gene: TRBJ2-5
CDR3 DNA: TGTGCCAGCAGCCAAGTCAGGAGACAAGAGACCCAGTACTTC
CDR3 protein: CASSQVRRQETQYF

D gene: -
clone size: few
V gene: TRBV29-1
J gene: TRBJ1-2
CDR3 DNA: TGCAGCGTTGAAGTATCCCGGGGCGGTGGCTACACCTTC
CDR3 protein: CSVEVSRGGGYTF

D gene: -
clone size: many
V gene: TRBV5-5
J gene: TRBJ2-2
CDR3 DNA: TGTGCCAGCAGCTTGGGCGGAATTTCAGGGGAGCTGTTTTTT
CDR3 protein: CASSLGGISGELFF

D gene: -
clone size: once
V gene: TRBV6-5
J gene: TRBJ2-5
CDR3 DNA: TGTGCCAACAGTTACTCCGTGACAACGGAGACCCAGTACTTC
CDR3 protein: CANSYSVTTETQYF

D gene: TRBD1
clone size: -
V gene: TRBV6-5
J gene: TRBJ2-5
CDR3 DNA: TGTGCCAACAGTACCGACAGGGAGCTGACCCAGTACTTC
CDR3 protein: CANSTDRELTQYF

D gene: -
clone size: many
V gene: TRBV11-2
J gene: TRBJ2-7
CDR3 DNA: TGTGCCAGCAGCTTACGGACCCAGATGGGTCTAAAGTACGAGCAGTACTTC
CDR3 protein: CASSLRTQMGLKYEQYF

D gene: -
clone size: -
V gene: TRBV7-9
J gene: TRBJ2-1
CDR3 DNA: TGTGCCAGCAGCTTAGGCAGGGTCAATGAGCAGTTCTTC
CDR3 protein: CASSLGRVNEQFF

D gene: TRBD2
clone size: -
V gene: TRBV11-2
J gene: TRBJ2-5
CDR3 DNA: TGTGCCAGCAGCATATCCGAGACTAGCGGGTGGAAAAGGGAGACCCAGTACTTC
CDR3 protein: CASSISETSGWKRETQYF

D gene: -
clone size: -
V gene: TRBV5-1
J gene: TRBJ1-2
CDR3 DNA: TGCGCCAGCAGTTGGAGTACGGGATCTAACTATGGCTACACCTTC
CDR3 protein: CASSWSTGSNYGYTF

D gene: -
clone size: -
V gene: TRBV29-1
J gene: TRBJ2-2
CDR3 DNA: TGCAGCGTCTCAGGGGCCGGGGGACTGTTTTTT
CDR3 protein: CSVSGAGGLFF

D gene: TRBD1
clone size: -
V gene: TRBV7-9
J gene: TRBJ2-3
CDR3 DNA: TGTGCCAGCAGCCCTGGACAGGGGGTCTATACGCAGTATTTT
CDR3 protein: CASSPGQGVYTQYF

D gene: -
clone size: -
V gene: TRBV4-3
J gene: TRBJ2-1
CDR3 DNA: TGTGCCGGCAGCCAAGATATCGGATCGGGAGTGAACAATGAGCAGTTCTTC
CDR3 protein: CAGSQDIGSGVNNEQFF

D gene: -
clone size: -
V gene: TRBV7-8
J gene: TRBJ2-1
CDR3 DNA: TGTGCCAGCACTCCCTCCGGGTCTAGTTACAATGAGCAGTTCTTC
CDR3 protein: CASTPSGSSYNEQFF

D gene: -
clone size: -
V gene: TRBV7-9
J gene: TRBJ2-2
CDR3 DNA: TGTGCCAGCAGCTTTAGTGTCCTCGCGAACACCGGGGAGCTGTTTTTT
CDR3 protein: CASSFSVLANTGELFF

D gene: -
clone size: -
V gene: TRBV5-5
J gene: TRBJ1-2
CDR3 DNA: TGTGCCAGCAGACAAACACGGGACGGCTATGGCTACACCTTC
CDR3 protein: CASRQTRDGYGYTF

D gene: -
clone size: few
V gene: TRBV10-3
J gene: TRBJ2-3
CDR3 DNA: TGTGCCATCAGTGATGTGGGAGGACGTTCCACAGATACGCAGTATTTT
CDR3 protein: CAISDVGGRSTDTQYF

D gene: -
clone size: -
V gene: TRBV2
J gene: TRBJ1-5
CDR3 DNA: TGTGCCAGCAGTGAGCGACGTACGAGTCAGCCCCAGCATTTT
CDR3 protein: CASSERRTSQPQHF

D gene: TRBD1
clone size: once
V gene: TRBV6-5
J gene: TRBJ1-5
CDR3 DNA: TGTGCCAGCAGGAAAGGGGACAGAAATCAGCCCCAGCATTTT
CDR3 protein: CASRKGDRNQPQHF

D gene: -
clone size: -
V gene: TRBV28
J gene: TRBJ2-7
CDR3 DNA: TGTGCCAGCAGCTCAATGGGGTGGCCCACGTCGTACGAGCAGTACTTC
CDR3 protein: CASSSMGWPTSYEQYF

D gene: -
clone size: many
V gene: TRBV12-3/TRBV12-4
J gene: TRBJ2-3
CDR3 DNA: TGTGCCAGCAGTTCCGAAAGATCCACAGATACGCAGTATTTT
CDR3 protein: CASSSERSTDTQYF

D gene: TRBD1
clone size: -
V gene: TRBV11-3
J gene: TRBJ2-7
CDR3 DNA: TGTGCCAGCAGCAACAGGGGCAAACACGAGCAGTACTTC
CDR3 protein: CASSNRGKHEQYF

D gene: -
clone size: few
V gene: TRBV12-3/TRBV12-4
J gene: TRBJ1-2
CDR3 DNA: TGTGCCAGCAGTTCGGTCCCTGGGACGGCAAATGGCTACACCTTC
CDR3 protein: CASSSVPGTANGYTF

D gene: -
clone size: few
V gene: TRBV6-5
J gene: TRBJ2-3
CDR3 DNA: TGTGCCAGCAGTTACGTCTCGCGCACAGATACGCAGTATTTT
CDR3 protein: CASSYVSRTDTQYF

D gene: -
clone size: few
V gene: TRBV30
J gene: TRBJ2-5
CDR3 DNA: TGTGCCTGGAGCCCCAACTGGGAGACCCAGTACTTC
CDR3 protein: CAWSPNWETQYF

D gene: TRBD1
clone size: -
V gene: TRBV24-1
J gene: TRBJ2-1
CDR3 DNA: TGTGCCACCAGTGATCGGACAGGGAATGAGCAGTTCTTC
CDR3 protein: CATSDRTGNEQFF

D gene: TRBD2
clone size: few
V gene: TRBV29-1
J gene: TRBJ2-1
CDR3 DNA: TGCAGCGTTGAAGGGACTAGCGGATACAATGAGCAGTTCTTC
CDR3 protein: CSVEGTSGYNEQFF

D gene: -
clone size: -
V gene: TRBV28
J gene: TRBJ1-2
CDR3 DNA: TGTGCCAGCACGATATTTGGGGGCGCGTATGGCTACACCTTC
CDR3 protein: CASTIFGGAYGYTF

D gene: -
clone size: -
V gene: TRBV7-3
J gene: TRBJ2-3
CDR3 DNA: TGTGCCAGCAGCTCCGACTCGGGACTCCAACGAGATACGCAGTATTTT
CDR3 protein: CASSSDSGLQRDTQYF

D gene: TRBD1
clone size: -
V gene: TRBV29-1
J gene: TRBJ1-2
CDR3 DNA: TGCAGCGATAACCGGGACAGCCCATTCTACACCTTC
CDR3 protein: CSDNRDSPFYTF

D gene: TRBD2
clone size: -
V gene: TRBV11-2
J gene: TRBJ2-1
CDR3 DNA: TGTGCCGGCAGCCCGGGACTAGCTGGAGGGGATGAGCAGTTCTTC
CDR3 protein: CAGSPGLAGGDEQFF

D gene: -
clone size: -
V gene: TRBV28
J gene: TRBJ2-7
CDR3 DNA: TGTGCCAGCAGTTTAAATTCCGAGAGGGCCGTGGACGAGCAGTACTTC
CDR3 protein: CASSLNSERAVDEQYF

D gene: -
clone size: -
V gene: TRBV6-6
J gene: TRBJ1-5
CDR3 DNA: TGTGCCAACAGAAAACTCGGGGATAGCAATCAGCCCCAGCATTTT
CDR3 protein: CANRKLGDSNQPQHF

D gene: -
clone size: -
V gene: TRBV6-5
J gene: TRBJ2-3
CDR3 DNA: TGTGCCAGCAGCGTGTCCGCTTGGGGCGCAGATATGCAGTATTTT
CDR3 protein: CASSVSAWGADMQYF

D gene: TRBD1
clone size: -
V gene: TRBV7-9
J gene: TRBJ2-7
CDR3 DNA: TGTGCCAACAGCTTAAGGGGGCAGGGCGGCGAGCAGTACTTC
CDR3 protein: CANSLRGQGGEQYF

D gene: -
clone size: -
V gene: TRBV29-1
J gene: TRBJ2-2
CDR3 DNA: TGCAGCGTAACCATGCTGGGGTTGAGCACCGGGGAGCTGTTTTTT
CDR3 protein: CSVTMLGLSTGELFF

D gene: TRBD1
clone size: -
V gene: TRBV29-1
J gene: TRBJ1-5
CDR3 DNA: TGCAGCGTTGTGGTGACAGGGTATAGCAATCAGCCCCAGCATTTT
CDR3 protein: CSVVVTGYSNQPQHF

D gene: -
clone size: few
V gene: TRBV10-3
J gene: TRBJ2-3
CDR3 DNA: TGTGCCATCGCAGAGGCGTCGTACTCCACAGATACGCAGTATTTT
CDR3 protein: CAIAEASYSTDTQYF

D gene: -
clone size: many
V gene: TRBV5-5
J gene: TRBJ2-3
CDR3 DNA: TGTGCCAGCAGCTTGGTAACCCTTACCGGAACAGATACGCAGTATTTT
CDR3 protein: CASSLVTLTGTDTQYF

D gene: -
clone size: few
V gene: TRBV6-6
J gene: TRBJ2-7
CDR3 DNA: TGTGCCAGCAGTTACTCGATGCGGTACGAGCAGTACTTC
CDR3 protein: CASSYSMRYEQYF

D gene: -
clone size: -
V gene: TRBV29-1
J gene: TRBJ1-2
CDR3 DNA: TGCAGCGTTGTGTTAGGAAATGGCTACACCTTC
CDR3 protein: CSVVLGNGYTF

D gene: -
clone size: -
V gene: TRBV7-9
J gene: TRBJ2-1
CDR3 DNA: TGTGCCAGCAGCTGGACCCACAATGAGCAGTTCTTC
CDR3 protein: CASSWTHNEQFF

D gene: TRBD2
clone size: -
V gene: TRBV12-5
J gene: TRBJ2-3
CDR3 DNA: TGTGCTAGTGGTTTGGTCACGGGACTACAAATCACAGATACGCAGTATTTT
CDR3 protein: CASGLVTGLQITDTQYF

D gene: TRBD2
clone size: -
V gene: TRBV7-8
J gene: TRBJ2-3
CDR3 DNA: TGTGCCAGCAGCTTACGCGCGCAGACTAGCACAGATACGCAGTGTTTC
CDR3 protein: CASSLRAQTSTDTQCF

D gene: -
clone size: -
V gene: TRBV9
J gene: TRBJ2-7
CDR3 DNA: TGTGCCAGCAGCACAGACGCCGGGAAGTCCTACGAGCAGTACTTC
CDR3 protein: CASSTDAGKSYEQYF

D gene: -
clone size: -
V gene: TRBV12-3/TRBV12-4
J gene: TRBJ1-5
CDR3 DNA: TGTGCCAGCAGTTTAGCGATGGGACTGCGGGTCTACACAGATACGCAGCATTTT
CDR3 protein: CASSLAMGLRVYTDTQHF

D gene: TRBD2
clone size: many
V gene: TRBV29-1
J gene: TRBJ2-3
CDR3 DNA: TGCAGCGTCAAACTAGCGGGAGGAAGCACAGATACGCAGTATTTT
CDR3 protein: CSVKLAGGSTDTQYF

D gene: -
clone size: -
V gene: TRBV12-3/TRBV12-4
J gene: TRBJ2-1
CDR3 DNA: TGTGCCAGCAGCCACGTGAGAAATGAGCAGTTCTTC
CDR3 protein: CASSHVRNEQFF

D gene: TRBD1
clone size: -
V gene: TRBV28
J gene: TRBJ2-7
CDR3 DNA: TGTGCCAGCAGTTTTCGGGGACAGACCTTCTACGAGCAGTACTTC
CDR3 protein: CASSFRGQTFYEQYF

D gene: TRBD2
clone size: many
V gene: TRBV12-3/TRBV12-4
J gene: TRBJ2-2
CDR3 DNA: TGTGCCAGCAGTTTCCGAGGACTAGGGGCCGGGGAGCTGTTTTTT
CDR3 protein: CASSFRGLGAGELFF

D gene: TRBD1
clone size: -
V gene: TRBV5-5
J gene: TRBJ2-5
CDR3 DNA: TGTGCCAGCAGCATCTCCGACAGGGTGGTTCAGACCCAGTACTTC
CDR3 protein: CASSISDRVVQTQYF

D gene: -
clone size: -
V gene: TRBV12-3/TRBV12-4
J gene: TRBJ2-2
CDR3 DNA: TGTACCAGCAGTTCCAGCCGGATCGGGGAGCTGTTTTTT
CDR3 protein: CTSSSSRIGELFF

D gene: -
clone size: -
V gene: TRBV5-6
J gene: TRBJ2-3
CDR3 DNA: TGTGCCAGCAGCTTAGAAGGAGCCCCCACAGATACGCTGTATTTT
CDR3 protein: CASSLEGAPTDTLYF

D gene: TRBD2
clone size: -
V gene: TRBV7-8
J gene: TRBJ2-1
CDR3 DNA: TGTGCCAGCAGCCCATGGACTAGCGAGTACAATGAGCAGTTCTTC
CDR3 protein: CASSPWTSEYNEQFF

D gene: -
clone size: -
V gene: TRBV11-3
J gene: TRBJ2-1
CDR3 DNA: TGTGCCTGCACCTCCCTTCCCCGGGATGAGCAGTTCTTC
CDR3 protein: CACTSLPRDEQFF

D gene: -
clone size: -
V gene: TRBV6-6
J gene: TRBJ2-1
CDR3 DNA: TGTGACAGCAAGGGTAGAGCAACCCAGGCGCTTTTC
CDR3 protein: CDSKGRATQALF

D gene: -
clone size: few
V gene: TRBV30
J gene: TRBJ2-1
CDR3 DNA: TGTGCCTGGGGACGGACCTACAATGAGCAGTTCTTC
CDR3 protein: CAWGRTYNEQFF